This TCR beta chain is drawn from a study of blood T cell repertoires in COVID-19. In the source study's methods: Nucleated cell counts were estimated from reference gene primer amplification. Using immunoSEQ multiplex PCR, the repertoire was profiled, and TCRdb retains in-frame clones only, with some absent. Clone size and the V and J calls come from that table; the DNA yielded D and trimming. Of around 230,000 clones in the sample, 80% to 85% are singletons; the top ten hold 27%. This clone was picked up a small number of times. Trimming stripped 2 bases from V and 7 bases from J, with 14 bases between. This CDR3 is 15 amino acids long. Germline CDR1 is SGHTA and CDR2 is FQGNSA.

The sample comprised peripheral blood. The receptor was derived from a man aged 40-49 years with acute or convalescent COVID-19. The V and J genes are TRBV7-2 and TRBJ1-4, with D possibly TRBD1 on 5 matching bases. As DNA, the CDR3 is TGTGCCAGCAGCTTACAGGTCAGGGAATCTGAAAAACTGTTTTTT. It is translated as CASSLQVRESEKLFF.